The T cell receptor (beta chain) under discussion was sequenced for a study of T cells in Graves' hyperthyroidism and ophthalmopathy. Study-wide results and caveats: Separating ophthalmopathy from stable hyperthyroidism was achieved by a 13 V-J model. Blood also carried most thyroid clonotypes expanded above 0.001.

This clonotype was found many times. Its antigen is as yet unknown. Hyperthyroidism had been newly diagnosed in patients aged 18 to 65, and its duration was under 2 months. Diagnoses rested on clinical symptoms, serum thyroxine and TRAb, thyroid ultrasound and orbital computed tomography. Amplified regions were TCR beta CDR3 sequences from RNA transcripts. Researchers ran a first-round RT-PCR on the TCR CDR3 using the HTBI primer set. TCRdb re-called the multiplex PCR reads with MiXCR, one entry per CDR3 protein. The sample lists 540,000 or so distinct CDR3 sequences, around a sixth occurring once. Germline loops: CDR1 DFQATT, CDR2 SNEGSKA (reference sequence). Trimming took 3 bases from V and 5 from J; bases not matched to a gene: 6. This CDR3 region has 14 residues.

Sequencing was done on a sample of blood. This sequence was found in a woman aged 25 to 39 with Graves' hyperthyroidism. The rearrangement joins TRBV20-1 to TRBJ2-1; 8 bases match TRBD1. DNA of the CDR3: TGCAGTGCTAGCCGTCAGGGGGCTAACAATGAGCAGTTCTTC. The encoded protein is CSASRQGANNEQFF.